This TCR beta chain was retrieved from a study of shared clonotypes between healthy human individuals. Trimming took off 0 bases at V and 3 bases at J, with 11 bases between the two ends. In germline, CDR1 is SGHDT, CDR2 YYEEEE. This CDR3 spans 15 amino acids. The authors distributed each subset's genomic DNA evenly over several immunoSEQ plates. The protocol was immunoSEQ multiplex PCR, while the TCRdb copy is restricted to in-frame clones and leaves out a portion. This repertoire shows about 1 million clones, 70% to 80% found once; its top ten account for roughly 1.5%. Study-wide points: Clonotypes shared by all four sorted-subset donors had higher generation probabilities than non-shared clonotypes.

In the case of this clone: Its antigen is as yet unknown.

V usage is TRBV5-6 and J usage is TRBJ2-3; maybe TRBD2 (6 bases). This TCR derives from a man aged 18 to 35 in good health. The sample taken for sequencing was memory CD4+ T cells sorted from blood. As to subset: CD45RA-negative fraction. The CDR3 region is CASSLAGEKTDTQYF. The CDR3 DNA is TGTGCCAGCAGCTTGGCGGGGGAGAAAACAGATACGCAGTATTTT.